A selection of T cell receptor beta chains follows, all from one sample in a study of TIL therapy for anti-PD-1-resistant metastatic lung cancer. TCRdb's copy holds only in-frame clones and misses some; the assay was immunoSEQ multiplex PCR. This sample has approximately 40,000 clones, with 73% found just once. This material consisted of blood, taken at baseline. The receptors derive from a person between 25 and 79 years old with non-small cell lung cancer. Both conserved end residues are part of each CDR3. D genes are given only for firm matches. Only some rows state a clone size, as once, few, many or a class for expanded clones.

clone_size	v_call	j_call	d_call	cdr3_aa	cdr3_nt
.	TRBV28	TRBJ2-7	.	CASTSRGPYEQYF	TGTGCCAGCACCTCTAGGGGACCGTACGAGCAGTACTTC
.	TRBV9	TRBJ1-6	.	CASSPDYSYNSPLHF	TGTGCCAGCAGCCCCGATTACTCCTATAATTCACCCCTCCACTTT
.	TRBV29-1	TRBJ2-2	TRBD1	CSGGQGPTGELFF	TGCAGCGGTGGACAGGGGCCCACCGGGGAGCTGTTTTTT
.	TRBV5-1	TRBJ2-1	.	CASSLGSQGSHNEQFF	TGCGCCAGCAGCTTGGGATCCCAGGGGTCCCACAATGAGCAGTTCTTC
few	TRBV5-1	TRBJ1-6	TRBD1	CASSLATTGNSYNSPLHF	TGCGCCAGCAGCTTGGCCACGACAGGGAACTCCTATAATTCACCCCTCCACTTT
.	TRBV5-1	TRBJ2-3	.	CASSRSSAIGDTQYF	TGCGCCAGCAGCAGATCTAGCGCCATCGGAGATACGCAGTATTTT
.	TRBV19	TRBJ2-2	TRBD2	CASTTSGRSGELFF	TGTGCCAGCACAACTAGCGGGAGATCCGGGGAGCTGTTTTTT
once	TRBV28	TRBJ2-7	.	CASSLLGVEQYF	TGTGCCAGCAGCCTACTAGGCGTCGAGCAGTACTTC
.	TRBV4-2	TRBJ2-5	.	CASSRAGEETQYF	TGTGCCAGCAGCCGGGCCGGTGAAGAGACCCAGTACTTC
.	TRBV15	TRBJ2-1	.	CATRDSTWSEQFF	TGTGCCACCAGGGACAGCACTTGGAGTGAGCAGTTCTTC
.	TRBV19	TRBJ2-1	TRBD2	CASSIRAGGSLNEQFF	TGTGCCAGTAGTATCCGAGCGGGAGGCTCTCTCAATGAGCAGTTCTTC
.	TRBV28	TRBJ1-2	.	CASSLPTGFNYGYTF	TGTGCCAGCAGTCTACCGACAGGCTTCAACTATGGCTACACCTTC
.	TRBV7-2	TRBJ2-2	.	CASSSQGPFTGELFF	TGTGCCAGCAGCTCTCAAGGGCCTTTCACCGGGGAGCTGTTTTTT
.	TRBV7-2	TRBJ2-7	.	CASSLEVAEQYF	TGTGCCAGCAGCTTAGAGGTGGCGGAGCAGTACTTC
.	TRBV5-4	TRBJ2-3	.	CASSLAGAHDTQYF	TGTGCCAGCAGCTTGGCCGGCGCGCACGATACGCAGTATTTT
.	TRBV7-3	TRBJ2-1	.	CASSRGGGTINEQFF	TGTGCCAGCAGCCGAGGGGGTGGCACCATCAATGAGCAGTTCTTC
.	TRBV27	TRBJ2-7	.	CASSSRRGIKFYEQYF	TGTGCCAGCAGTTCCCGGAGGGGGATTAAGTTCTACGAGCAGTACTTC
.	TRBV5-1	TRBJ2-5	.	CASSLDGGELGTQYF	TGCGCCAGCAGCTTGGATGGCGGGGAGCTCGGGACCCAGTACTTC
.	TRBV5-4	TRBJ2-7	.	CASSRPERSGLYEQYF	TGTGCCAGCAGCAGACCGGAGCGGAGTGGGCTCTACGAGCAGTACTTC
few	TRBV19	TRBJ2-7	.	CARRYRQAFPGHEQYF	TGTGCCAGGAGATACCGACAGGCTTTTCCGGGCCACGAGCAGTACTTC
.	TRBV6-5	TRBJ2-7	TRBD2	CASSYSAGGEGVQYF	TGTGCCAGCAGTTACTCAGCCGGGGGGGAGGGCGTCCAGTACTTC
few	TRBV18	TRBJ1-6	.	CASSQQGNSPLHF	TGTGCCAGCTCACAACAGGGTAATTCACCCCTCCACTTT
once	TRBV11-1	TRBJ2-2	TRBD2	CASSEALAGAGAGELFF	TGTGCCAGCAGCGAGGCGCTAGCGGGAGCAGGGGCCGGGGAGCTGTTTTTT
few	TRBV5-4	TRBJ2-1	.	CASSGRQEDEQFF	TGTGCCAGCAGCGGAAGACAGGAGGATGAGCAGTTCTTC
few	TRBV6-1	TRBJ1-1	TRBD1	CASNDRVNTEAFF	TGTGCCAGCAATGACAGGGTCAACACTGAAGCTTTCTTT
few	TRBV4-3	TRBJ1-2	.	CASSQDVGVPLVFSYTF	TGCGCCAGCAGCCAAGACGTGGGGGTTCCCCTGGTTTTCAGCTACACCTTC
.	TRBV5-1	TRBJ2-2	TRBD2	CASSLIGLAGIGTGELFF	TGCGCCAGCAGCTTGATAGGACTAGCGGGAATAGGCACCGGGGAGCTGTTTTTT
.	TRBV18	TRBJ2-6	TRBD1	CASSPIPTGGPSGANVLTF	TGTGCCAGCTCACCAATACCGACAGGGGGCCCCTCTGGGGCCAACGTCCTGACTTTC
.	TRBV14	TRBJ1-4	.	CASSQDPRDGNEKLFF	TGTGCCAGCAGCCAAGATCCCCGGGACGGTAATGAAAAACTGTTTTTT
few	TRBV28	TRBJ2-5	TRBD2	CASRLAGQETQYF	TGTGCCAGCAGGCTAGCGGGCCAAGAGACCCAGTACTTC
.	TRBV27	TRBJ1-1	.	CASALPGQNTEAFF	TGTGCCAGCGCCTTACCGGGGCAGAACACTGAAGCTTTCTTT
.	TRBV14	TRBJ2-5	.	CASSQGGLLETQYF	TGTGCCAGCAGCCAAGGAGGGCTATTAGAGACCCAGTACTTC
.	TRBV5-4	TRBJ1-1	.	CASSSSGDEAFF	TGTGCCAGCAGCTCCTCAGGAGATGAAGCTTTCTTT
.	TRBV7-7	TRBJ2-7	TRBD1	CASSPDRASYEQYF	TGTGCCAGCAGCCCCGACAGGGCTTCCTACGAGCAGTACTTC
.	TRBV4-2	TRBJ1-3	.	CASSQGGGGTIYF	TGTGCCAGCAGCCAAGGAGGTGGGGGCACCATATATTTT
.	TRBV7-6	TRBJ2-7	.	CASSLVGDAAYEQYF	TGTGCCAGCAGCTTAGTCGGTGACGCTGCCTACGAGCAGTACTTC
.	TRBV5-8	TRBJ1-1	.	CASSLEDPWGRATEAFF	TGTGCCAGCAGCTTGGAGGATCCGTGGGGGCGAGCCACTGAAGCTTTCTTT
.	TRBV11-2	TRBJ1-4	.	CASRQPGARNEKLFF	TGTGCCAGCAGACAACCCGGGGCACGAAATGAAAAACTGTTTTTT
few	TRBV11-2	TRBJ1-1	.	CASSLAGAGITEAFF	TGTGCCAGCAGCTTAGCGGGCGCCGGGATCACTGAAGCTTTCTTT
.	TRBV5-8	TRBJ2-7	.	CASSPPVGTYEQYF	TGTGCCAGCAGCCCCCCGGTCGGCACCTACGAGCAGTACTTC
.	TRBV6-5	TRBJ2-1	.	CASRFRRLVNEQFF	TGTGCCAGCAGATTCCGAAGACTAGTAAATGAGCAGTTCTTC
few	TRBV19	TRBJ2-2	TRBD1	CASSIPTGGHTGELFF	TGTGCCAGTAGTATCCCGACAGGGGGCCACACCGGGGAGCTGTTTTTT
.	TRBV10-3	TRBJ1-2	TRBD1	CAISTGAYGYTF	TGTGCCATCAGTACAGGGGCCTATGGCTACACCTTC
.	TRBV4-3	TRBJ1-5	.	CASSHNRDQPQHF	TGCGCCAGCAGCCATAACAGGGATCAGCCCCAGCATTTT
.	TRBV6-1	TRBJ1-5	.	CASSGPNQFPNQPQHF	TGTGCCAGCAGTGGTCCGAACCAGTTCCCCAATCAGCCCCAGCATTTT
.	TRBV30	TRBJ2-3	.	CAWSGAGPSTDTQYF	TGTGCCTGGAGCGGGGCGGGTCCCAGCACAGATACGCAGTATTTT
.	TRBV5-1	TRBJ2-2	.	CASSLLVENTGELFF	TGCGCCAGCAGCTTGCTAGTCGAGAACACCGGGGAGCTGTTTTTT
few	TRBV6-5	TRBJ1-6	.	CASSYGLGSPLHF	TGTGCCAGCAGTTACGGTCTTGGTTCACCCCTCCACTTT
once	TRBV5-1	TRBJ2-1	TRBD2	CASSRVGLADSYNEQFF	TGCGCCAGCAGCCGGGTGGGACTAGCGGATTCCTACAATGAGCAGTTCTTC
.	TRBV21-1	TRBJ2-1	.	CASTNPGGPFYNEQFF	TGTGCCAGCACCAACCCAGGGGGGCCATTCTACAATGAGCAGTTCTTC